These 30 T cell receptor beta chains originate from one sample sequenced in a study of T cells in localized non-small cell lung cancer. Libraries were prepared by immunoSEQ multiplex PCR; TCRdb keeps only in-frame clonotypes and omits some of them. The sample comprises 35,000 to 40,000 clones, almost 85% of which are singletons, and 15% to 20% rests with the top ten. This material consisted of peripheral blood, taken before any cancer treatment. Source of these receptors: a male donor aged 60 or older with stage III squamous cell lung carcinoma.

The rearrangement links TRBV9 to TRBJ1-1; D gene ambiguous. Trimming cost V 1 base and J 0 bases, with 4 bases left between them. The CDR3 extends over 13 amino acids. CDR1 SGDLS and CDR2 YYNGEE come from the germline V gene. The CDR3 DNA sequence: TGTGCCAGCAGCGTAAAACTGAACACTGAAGCTTTCTTT. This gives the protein CASSVKLNTEAFF.

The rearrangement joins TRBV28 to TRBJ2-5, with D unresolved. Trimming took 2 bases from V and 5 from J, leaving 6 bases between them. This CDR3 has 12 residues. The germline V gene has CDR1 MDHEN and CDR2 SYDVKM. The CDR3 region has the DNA TGTGCCAGCAGTTTAAATTGGGAGACCCAGTACTTC. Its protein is CASSLNWETQYF. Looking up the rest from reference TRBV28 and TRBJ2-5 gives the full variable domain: DVKVTQSSRYLVKRTGEKVFLECVQDMDHENMFWYRQDPGLGLRLIYFSYDVKMKEKGDIPEGYSVSREKKERFSLILESASTNQTSMYLCASSLNWETQYFGPGTRLLVL.

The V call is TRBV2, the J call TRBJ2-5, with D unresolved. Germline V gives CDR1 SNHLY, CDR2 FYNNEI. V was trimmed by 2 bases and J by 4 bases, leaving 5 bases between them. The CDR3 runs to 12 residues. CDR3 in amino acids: CASSENRETQYF. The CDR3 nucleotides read TGTGCCAGCAGTGAAAACAGAGAGACCCAGTACTTC.

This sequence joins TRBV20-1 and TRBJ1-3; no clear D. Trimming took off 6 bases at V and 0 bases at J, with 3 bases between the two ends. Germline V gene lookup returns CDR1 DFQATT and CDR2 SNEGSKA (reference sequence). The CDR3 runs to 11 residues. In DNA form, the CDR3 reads TGCAGTGCCCACTCTGGAAACACCATATATTTT. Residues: CSAHSGNTIYF.

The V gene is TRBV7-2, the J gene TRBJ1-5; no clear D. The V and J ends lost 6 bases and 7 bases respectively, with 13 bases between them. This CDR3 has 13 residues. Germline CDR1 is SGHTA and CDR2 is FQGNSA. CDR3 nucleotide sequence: TGTGCCAGCAGTCGCGAACTAGGACAGCCCCAGCATTTT. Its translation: CASSRELGQPQHF. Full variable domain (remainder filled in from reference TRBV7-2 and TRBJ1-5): GAGVSQSPSNKVTEKGKDVELRCDPISGHTALYWYRQSLGQGLEFLIYFQGNSAPDKSGLPSDRFSAERTGGSVSTLTIQRTQQEDSAVYLCASSRELGQPQHFGDGTRLSIL.

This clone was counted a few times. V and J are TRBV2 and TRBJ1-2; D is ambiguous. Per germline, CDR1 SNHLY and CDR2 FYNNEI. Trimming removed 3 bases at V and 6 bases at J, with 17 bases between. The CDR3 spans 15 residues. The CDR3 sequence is CASSDGPGGKDGYTF. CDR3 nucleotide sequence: TGTGCCAGCAGTGATGGGCCAGGAGGAAAAGATGGCTACACCTTC.

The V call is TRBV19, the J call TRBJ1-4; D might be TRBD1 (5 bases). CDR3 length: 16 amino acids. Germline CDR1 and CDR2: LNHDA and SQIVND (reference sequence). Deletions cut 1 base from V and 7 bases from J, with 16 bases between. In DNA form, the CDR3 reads TGTGCCAGTAGTATAGTCCCCAGGACGGGGGGTGAAAAACTGTTTTTT. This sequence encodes CASSIVPRTGGEKLFF.

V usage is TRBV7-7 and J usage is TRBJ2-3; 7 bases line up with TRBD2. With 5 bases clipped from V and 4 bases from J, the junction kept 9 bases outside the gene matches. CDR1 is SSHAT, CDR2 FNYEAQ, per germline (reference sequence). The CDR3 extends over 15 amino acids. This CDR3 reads CASSPSGIGADTQYF. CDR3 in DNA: TGTGCCAGCAGCCCAAGCGGGATAGGGGCAGATACGCAGTATTTT. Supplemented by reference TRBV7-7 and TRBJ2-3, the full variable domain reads GAGVSQSPRYKVTKRGQDVTLRCDPISSHATLYWYQQALGQGPEFLTYFNYEAQPDKSGLPSDRFSAERPEGSISTLTIQRTEQRDSAMYRCASSPSGIGADTQYFGPGTRLTVL.

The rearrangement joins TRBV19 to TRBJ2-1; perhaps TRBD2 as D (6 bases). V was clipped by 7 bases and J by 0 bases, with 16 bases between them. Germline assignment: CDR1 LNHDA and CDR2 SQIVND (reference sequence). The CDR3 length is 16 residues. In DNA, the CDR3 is TGTGCCAGTATGTTTAGCGGTTCTAGCTCCTACAATGAGCAGTTCTTC. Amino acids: CASMFSGSSSYNEQFF.

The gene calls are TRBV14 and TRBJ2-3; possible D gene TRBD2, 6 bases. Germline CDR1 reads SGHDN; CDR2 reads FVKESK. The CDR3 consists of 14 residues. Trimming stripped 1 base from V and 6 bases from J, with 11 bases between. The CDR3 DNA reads TGTGCCAGCAGCCAAGGGGACTCATGGGATACGCAGTATTTT. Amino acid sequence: CASSQGDSWDTQYF. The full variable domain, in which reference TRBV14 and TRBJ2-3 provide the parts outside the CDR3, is EAGVTQFPSHSVIEKGQTVTLRCDPISGHDNLYWYRRVMGKEIKFLLHFVKESKQDESGMPNNRFLAERTGGTYSTLKVQPAELEDSGVYFCASSQGDSWDTQYFGPGTRLTVL.

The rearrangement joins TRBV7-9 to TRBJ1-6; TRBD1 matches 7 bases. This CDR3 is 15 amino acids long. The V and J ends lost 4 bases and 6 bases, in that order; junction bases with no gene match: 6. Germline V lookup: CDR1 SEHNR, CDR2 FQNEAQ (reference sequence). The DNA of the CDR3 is TGTGCCAGCAGCTATGGGACAGCTTCTAATTCACCCCTCCACTTT. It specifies CASSYGTASNSPLHF.

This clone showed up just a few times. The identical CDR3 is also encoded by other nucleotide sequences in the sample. This chain's CDR3 is CASSSLGNTEAFF. In DNA form, the CDR3 reads TGTGCCAGCAGCTCCCTCGGGAACACTGAAGCTTTCTTT. V and J are TRBV7-9 and TRBJ1-1; D unclear. CDR3 length: 13 residues. Germline CDR1 is SEHNR and CDR2 is FQNEAQ (reference sequence). V was clipped by 4 bases and J by 1 base, with 7 bases between them. Using reference TRBV7-9 and TRBJ1-1 for the parts outside the CDR3, the full variable domain is DTGVSQNPRHKITKRGQNVTFRCDPISEHNRLYWYRQTLGQGPEFLTYFQNEAQLEKSRLLSDRFSAERPKGSFSTLEIQRTEQGDSAMYLCASSSLGNTEAFFGQGTRLTVV.

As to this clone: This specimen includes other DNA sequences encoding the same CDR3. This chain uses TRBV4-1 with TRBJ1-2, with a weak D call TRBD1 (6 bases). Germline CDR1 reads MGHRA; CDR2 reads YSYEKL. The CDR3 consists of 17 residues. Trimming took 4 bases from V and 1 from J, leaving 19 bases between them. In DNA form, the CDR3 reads TGCGCCAGCAGCCCAGGGGAGGGACAAACATATAACTATGGCTACACCTTC. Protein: CASSPGEGQTYNYGYTF.

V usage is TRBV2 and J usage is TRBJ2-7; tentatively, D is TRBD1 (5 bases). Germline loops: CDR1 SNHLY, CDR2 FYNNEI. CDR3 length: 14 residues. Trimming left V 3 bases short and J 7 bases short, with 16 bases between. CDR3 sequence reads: CASSEGQPGREQYF. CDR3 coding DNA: TGTGCCAGCAGTGAGGGGCAGCCAGGACGAGAGCAGTACTTC. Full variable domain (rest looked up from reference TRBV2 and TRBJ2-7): EPEVTQTPSHQVTQMGQEVILRCVPISNHLYFYWYRQILGQKVEFLVSFYNNEISEKSEIFDDQFSVERPDGSNFTLKIRSTKLEDSAMYFCASSEGQPGREQYFGPGTRLTVT.

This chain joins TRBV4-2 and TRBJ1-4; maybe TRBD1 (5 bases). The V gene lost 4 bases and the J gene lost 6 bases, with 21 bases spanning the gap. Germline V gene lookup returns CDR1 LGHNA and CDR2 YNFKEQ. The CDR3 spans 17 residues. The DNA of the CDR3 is TGTGCCAGCAGCCTAGATTCTAGGGGCGGAGGGGATGAAAAACTGTTTTTT. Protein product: CASSLDSRGGGDEKLFF.

DNA of the CDR3: TGTGCCAGAAAGCGGGGGGCGGGAACCGGGGAGCTGTTTTTT. Translated, it gives CARKRGAGTGELFF. This sequence joins TRBV7-2 and TRBJ2-2; 9 nucleotides match TRBD2. CDR3 size: 14 residues. The V segment lost 9 bases and the J segment 5 bases; nucleotides outside the gene matches: 7. Germline CDR1 SGHTA, CDR2 FQGNSA.

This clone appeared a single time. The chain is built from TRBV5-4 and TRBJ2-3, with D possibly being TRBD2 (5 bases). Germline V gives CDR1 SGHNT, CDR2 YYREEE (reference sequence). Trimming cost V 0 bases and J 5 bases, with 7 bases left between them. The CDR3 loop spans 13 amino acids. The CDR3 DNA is TGTGCCAGCAGCTTGGCCGGGGAAGATACGCAGTATTTT. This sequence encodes CASSLAGEDTQYF.

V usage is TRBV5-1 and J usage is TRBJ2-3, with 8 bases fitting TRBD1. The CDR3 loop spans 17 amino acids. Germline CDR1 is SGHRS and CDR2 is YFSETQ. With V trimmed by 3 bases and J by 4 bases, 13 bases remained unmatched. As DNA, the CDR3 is TGCGCCAGCAGCTCTAATCGACAGGGGTTGTGGTCAGATACGCAGTATTTT. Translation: CASSSNRQGLWSDTQYF.

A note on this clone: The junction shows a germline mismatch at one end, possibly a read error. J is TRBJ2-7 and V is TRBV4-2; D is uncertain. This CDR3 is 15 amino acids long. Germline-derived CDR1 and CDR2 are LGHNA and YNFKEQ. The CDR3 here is CASSQATSAPYGQYF. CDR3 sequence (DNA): TGTGCCAGCAGCCAAGCGACCTCGGCCCCTTACGGGCAGTACTTC.

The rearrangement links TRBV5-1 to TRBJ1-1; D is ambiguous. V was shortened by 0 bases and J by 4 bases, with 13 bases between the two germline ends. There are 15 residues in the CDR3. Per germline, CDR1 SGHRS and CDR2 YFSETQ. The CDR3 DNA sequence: TGCGCCAGCAGCTTGGGTGTGACTGAGGGCACTGAAGCTTTCTTT. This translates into CASSLGVTEGTEAFF.

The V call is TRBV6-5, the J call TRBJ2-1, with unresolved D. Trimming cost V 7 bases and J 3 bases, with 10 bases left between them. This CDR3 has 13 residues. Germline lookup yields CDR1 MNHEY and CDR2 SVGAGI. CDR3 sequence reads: CASKASYYNEQFF. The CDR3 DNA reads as TGTGCCAGCAAAGCTAGTTACTACAATGAGCAGTTCTTC.

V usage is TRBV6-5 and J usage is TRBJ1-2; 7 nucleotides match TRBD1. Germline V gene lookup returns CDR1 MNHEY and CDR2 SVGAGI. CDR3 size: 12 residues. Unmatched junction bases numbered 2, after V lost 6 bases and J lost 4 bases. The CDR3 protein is CASRGTVYGYTF. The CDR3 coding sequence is TGTGCCAGCAGGGGGACAGTCTATGGCTACACCTTC.

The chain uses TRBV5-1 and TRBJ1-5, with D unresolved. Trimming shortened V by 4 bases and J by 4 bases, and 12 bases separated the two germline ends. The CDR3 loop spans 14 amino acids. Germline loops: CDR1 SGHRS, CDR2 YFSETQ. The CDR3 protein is CASSAGELNQPQHF. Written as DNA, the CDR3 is TGCGCCAGCAGCGCCGGGGAGTTAAATCAGCCCCAGCATTTT.

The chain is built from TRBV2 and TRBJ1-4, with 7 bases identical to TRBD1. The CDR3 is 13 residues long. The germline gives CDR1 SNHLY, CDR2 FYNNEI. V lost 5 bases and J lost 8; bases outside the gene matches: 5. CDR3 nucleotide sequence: TGTGCCAGCAGTCTCAGGGGGGGCGAAAAACTGTTTTTT. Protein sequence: CASSLRGGEKLFF. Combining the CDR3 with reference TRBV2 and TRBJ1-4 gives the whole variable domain EPEVTQTPSHQVTQMGQEVILRCVPISNHLYFYWYRQILGQKVEFLVSFYNNEISEKSEIFDDQFSVERPDGSNFTLKIRSTKLEDSAMYFCASSLRGGEKLFFGSGTQLSVL.

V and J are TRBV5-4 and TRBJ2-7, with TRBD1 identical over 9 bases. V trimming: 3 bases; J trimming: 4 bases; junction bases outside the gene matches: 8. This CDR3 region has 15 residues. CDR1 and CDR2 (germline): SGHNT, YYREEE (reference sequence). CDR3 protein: CASSSTGTGYYEQYF. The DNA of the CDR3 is TGTGCCAGCAGCTCTACCGGGACAGGGTATTACGAGCAGTACTTC.

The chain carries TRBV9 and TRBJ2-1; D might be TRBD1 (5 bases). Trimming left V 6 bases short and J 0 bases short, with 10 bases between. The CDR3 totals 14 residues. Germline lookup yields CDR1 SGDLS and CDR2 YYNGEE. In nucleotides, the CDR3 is TGTGCCAGCACCCGACAGAGCTCCTACAATGAGCAGTTCTTC. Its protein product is CASTRQSSYNEQFF.

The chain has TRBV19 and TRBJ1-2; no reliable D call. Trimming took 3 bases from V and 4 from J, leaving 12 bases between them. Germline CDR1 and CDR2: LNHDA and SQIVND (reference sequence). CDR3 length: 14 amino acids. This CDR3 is CASSMPRPPYGYTF. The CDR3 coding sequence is TGTGCCAGTAGTATGCCCCGGCCCCCCTATGGCTACACCTTC.

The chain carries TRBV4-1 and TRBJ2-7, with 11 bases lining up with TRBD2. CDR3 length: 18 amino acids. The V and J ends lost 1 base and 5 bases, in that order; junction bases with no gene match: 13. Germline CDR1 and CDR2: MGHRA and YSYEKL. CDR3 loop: CASSQAGLAGGSLHEQYF. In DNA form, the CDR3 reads TGCGCCAGCAGCCAAGCCGGTCTAGCGGGAGGATCGCTCCACGAGCAGTACTTC.

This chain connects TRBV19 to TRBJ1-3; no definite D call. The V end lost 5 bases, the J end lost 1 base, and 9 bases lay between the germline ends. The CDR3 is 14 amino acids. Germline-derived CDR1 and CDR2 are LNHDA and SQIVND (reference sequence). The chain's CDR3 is CASSSQLSGNTIYF. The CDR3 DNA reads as TGTGCCAGTAGTTCCCAACTGTCTGGAAACACCATATATTTT.

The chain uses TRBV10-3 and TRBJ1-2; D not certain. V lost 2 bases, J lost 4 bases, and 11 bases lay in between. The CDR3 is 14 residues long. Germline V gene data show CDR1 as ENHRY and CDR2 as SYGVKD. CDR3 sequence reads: CAISEAGGGYGYTF. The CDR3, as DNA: TGTGCCATCAGTGAGGCGGGAGGCGGCTATGGCTACACCTTC.